This T cell receptor (beta chain) was obtained from a study of radiotherapy plus CTLA-4 blockade in lung cancer. Study in general: Objective response was observed in roughly a sixth of patients, and disease control in roughly 31%. Broader study findings: Alongside interferon-beta, early blood T cell clone dynamics were reportedly the best predictor of response. Clones of tumor-derived TCRs expanded in blood after radiotherapy plus ipilimumab.

Concerning this clone itself: Its antigen remains unknown.

Chemo-refractory metastatic non-small-cell lung cancer patients underwent focal radiation alongside CTLA-4 blockade with ipilimumab. Germline V gives CDR1 SGHNT, CDR2 YENEEA. Between the trimmed V and J ends, which lost 0 bases and 4 bases, there was a span of 0 bases. This CDR3 is 11 amino acids long. Clones were read by immunoSEQ multiplex PCR, and TCRdb kept only the in-frame ones, dropping some. The top ten hold 5.5% to 7% of the sample, which has roughly 130,000 clones, approximately 90% seen once. This rearrangement joins TRBV11-3 to TRBJ1-1; D not certain. The source was peripheral blood, collected from a patient treated with radiotherapy plus ipilimumab. This receptor was identified in a human donor with non-small cell lung cancer that progressed on radiotherapy plus ipilimumab. The CDR3 nucleotides are TGTGCCAGCAGCTTAGACACTGAAGCTTTCTTT. Amino acids: CASSLDTEAFF.